This T cell receptor (beta chain) originates from a study of response to subunit inactivated influenza vaccine. This clonotype was observed many times. What it binds is not known. TCRdb re-derived calls from the RT-PCR reads in MiXCR, one entry per CDR3 protein. The sample lists approximately 700,000 distinct CDR3 sequences, more than 11% occurring once. CDR3 length: 15 amino acids. Germline assignment: CDR1 ENHRY and CDR2 SYGVKD. Trimming took off 0 bases at V and 2 bases at J, with 8 bases between the two ends. General observations from the study: The authors offered the suggestion that each seasonal influenza vaccination recruits few new T cells.

The V call is TRBV10-3, the J call TRBJ2-1; the D gene is possibly TRBD1 (5 bases). The material was PBMCs from blood, obtained approximately 15 days before vaccination. This clonotype was sampled from a man aged 45-65 years who received an inactivated influenza vaccine. As DNA, the CDR3 is TGTGCCATCAGTGAGTCGGACACCCCCTACAATGAGCAGTTCTTC. As protein: CAISESDTPYNEQFF.